This TCR beta chain was observed in a study of T cell responses to AZD1222 COVID-19 vaccine. Profiling relied on immunoSEQ multiplex PCR, and the TCRdb table lists in-frame clones only, not all of them. This table holds some 110,000 clones, around 89% found once. This CDR3 comprises 15 residues. The V gene lost 3 bases and the J gene lost 0 bases, with 11 bases spanning the gap. Germline V lookup: CDR1 LNHDA, CDR2 SQIVND (reference sequence). Specimen: peripheral blood, collected on day 0 of AZD1222 vaccination. This sequence joins TRBV19 and TRBJ1-1, with D unresolved. This sequence was found in an adult in good health. CDR3 protein: CASSITGFMNTEAFF. DNA for the CDR3: TGTGCCAGTAGTATTACGGGCTTCATGAACACTGAAGCTTTCTTT.